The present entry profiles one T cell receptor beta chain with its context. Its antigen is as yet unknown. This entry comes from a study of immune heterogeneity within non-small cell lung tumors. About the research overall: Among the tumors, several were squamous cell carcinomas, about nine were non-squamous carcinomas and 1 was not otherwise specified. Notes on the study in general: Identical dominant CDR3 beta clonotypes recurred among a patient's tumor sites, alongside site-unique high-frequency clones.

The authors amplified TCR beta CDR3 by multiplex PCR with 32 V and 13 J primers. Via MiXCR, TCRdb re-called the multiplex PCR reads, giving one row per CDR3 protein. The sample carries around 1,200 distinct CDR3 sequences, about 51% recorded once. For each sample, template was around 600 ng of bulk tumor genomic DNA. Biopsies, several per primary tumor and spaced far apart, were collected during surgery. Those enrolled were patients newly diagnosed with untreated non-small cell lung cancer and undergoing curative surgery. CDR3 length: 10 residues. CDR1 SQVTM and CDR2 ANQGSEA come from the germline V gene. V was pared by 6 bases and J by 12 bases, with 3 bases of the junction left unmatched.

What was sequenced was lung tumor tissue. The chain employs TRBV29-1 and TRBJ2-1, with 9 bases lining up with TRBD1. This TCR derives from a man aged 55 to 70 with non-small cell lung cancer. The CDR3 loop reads CSVETGGQFF. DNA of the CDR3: TGCAGCGTAGAGACAGGGGGGCAGTTCTTC.